These 4 T cell receptor beta chains were sequenced from one sample in a study of T cell responses to AZD1222 COVID-19 vaccine. Generated by immunoSEQ multiplex PCR, the TCRdb table keeps only in-frame clones and is missing some. Of around 95,000 clones in the sample, more than 75% were seen once. The input for sequencing was peripheral blood, taken on day 0 of MenACWY control vaccination. Receptors originate from an adult in good health.

This clone has a single count. The rearrangement uses TRBV6-5 and TRBJ1-4; no reliable D call. CDR1 is MNHEY and CDR2 is SVGAGI in the germline V gene. Trimming left V 11 bases short and J 0 bases short, with 7 bases between. This CDR3 is built from 12 residues. CDR3 bases: TGTGCCGTGGCTACAACTAATGAAAAACTGTTTTTT. This sequence encodes CAVATTNEKLFF.

The genes are TRBV24-1 and TRBJ1-5, with D hard to call. Trimming pared 5 bases from V and 1 base from J, leaving 14 bases between. This CDR3 is 16 amino acids long. Germline CDR1 is KGHDR and CDR2 is SFDVKD. CDR3 region: CATSGVVILSNQPQHF. Written as DNA, the CDR3 is TGTGCCACCAGTGGGGTGGTGATATTGAGCAATCAGCCCCAGCATTTT.

This clone was recorded only once. This chain connects TRBV21-1 to TRBJ2-7. TRBV21-1 is a known pseudogene. This CDR3 contains 16 residues. Written as DNA, the CDR3 is TGTGCCAGCAGCCCCCCCGTGAGGGGCTGGTCCCACGAGCAGTACTTC. Translated: CASSPPVRGWSHEQYF.

V gene TRBV5-6 combines with J gene TRBJ1-5, with 7 bases that match TRBD1. CDR1 is SGHDT, CDR2 YYEEEE, per germline. V was clipped by 0 bases and J by 6 bases; unmatched bases: 3. CDR3 length: 14 amino acids. DNA of the CDR3: TGTGCCAGCAGCTTGGCCAGGGGGGGTCAGCCCCAGCATTTT. It specifies CASSLARGGQPQHF.